A selection of T cell receptor beta chains follows, all from one sample in a study of T cells after yellow fever vaccination. TCRdb used MiXCR to reprocess the 5' RACE reads, holding one entry per CDR3 protein. The profile covers 450,000 to 650,000 distinct CDR3 sequences, with approximately 13% appearing a single time and more than 13% taken by the ten largest. This specimen consisted of PBMCs, obtained on the day of the yellow fever booster vaccination. These receptors all stem from a man younger than 40 who received the YFV17D yellow fever vaccine. Each CDR3 is given with its conserved first and last residue. The D gene is left open where the match is weak.

>TRBJ2-1|.|TRBV12-3/TRBV12-4|14
CASSFGTANDEQFF
>TRBJ1-6|.|TRBV25-1|17
CASSESRKLTYNSPLHF
>TRBJ2-5|TRBD2|TRBV6-2/TRBV6-3|14
CASSSGTSIETQYF
>TRBJ2-7|.|TRBV30|11
CAWSGDYEQYF
>TRBJ2-5|TRBD1|TRBV6-5|14
CASSPRQGDETQYF
>TRBJ2-7|TRBD1|TRBV19|16
CASSRRPGQGAYEQYF
>TRBJ2-1|TRBD1|TRBV5-1|14
CASSARQGANEQFF
>TRBJ2-3|.|TRBV6-2/TRBV6-3|12
CASSNPADTQYF
>TRBJ2-7|TRBD2|TRBV3-1|18
CASSQALVGAGVYYEQYF
>TRBJ2-1|.|TRBV6-5|16
CASSYSVEGSYNEQFF
>TRBJ1-1|.|TRBV7-9|14
CASTKAGEGTEAFF
>TRBJ2-7|.|TRBV28|15
CASSLRAQSSYEQYF
>TRBJ1-1|.|TRBV7-9|15
CASSLVGIRGFEAFF
>TRBJ1-2|.|TRBV6-6|12
CASSYSADGYTF
>TRBJ2-3|.|TRBV4-1|17
CASEPRFSQTGTDTQYF
>TRBJ2-7|.|TRBV5-6|12
CASSLYGGEQYF
>TRBJ2-3|.|TRBV15|15
CATSRGTVITDTQYF
>TRBJ1-2|TRBD1|TRBV5-1|15
CASSLEGQGAAGYTF
>TRBJ2-1|TRBD2|TRBV7-2|21
CASSLADRVRLTSGRYNEQFF
>TRBJ2-1|TRBD2|TRBV2|14
CASSSTSGRAEQFF
>TRBJ1-2|TRBD1|TRBV5-6|15
CASSLASGGYYGYTF
>TRBJ1-1|.|TRBV6-2/TRBV6-3|17
CASSYLYTGLDGTEAFF
>TRBJ2-1|.|TRBV5-4|14
CASSLGLEASEQFF
>TRBJ2-3|.|TRBV7-9|15
CASSRWGSGTDTQYF
>TRBJ2-5|.|TRBV10-1|15
CASSESDGGLETQYF
>TRBJ2-1|.|TRBV3-1|14
CASSQDTAYNEQFF
>TRBJ2-1|TRBD1|TRBV5-5|16
CASSFSTGTAYNEQFF
>TRBJ1-1|.|TRBV4-2|19
CASSLNVQGRGSRYTEAFF
>TRBJ2-1|TRBD2|TRBV27|17
CASSPRTSGQRYNEQFF
>TRBJ1-1|.|TRBV5-1|13
CASSLVGGLEAFF
>TRBJ2-2|TRBD2|TRBV30|16
CAWSPPTSGRSGELFF
>TRBJ1-4|TRBD1|TRBV6-1|17
CASSEVPQGVRREKLFF
>TRBJ1-1|.|TRBV3-1|13
CASRLQGVGEAFF
>TRBJ2-5|TRBD1|TRBV20-1|15
CSASSGQGNTRDQYF
>TRBJ1-6|.|TRBV7-2|11
CASRRDSPLHF
>TRBJ2-4|.|TRBV6-1|18
CASTPFRDNISAKNIQYF
>TRBJ2-4|.|TRBV2|12
CAIRGGTDIQYF
>TRBJ2-1|.|TRBV10-3|12
CAITKGGNEQFF
>TRBJ1-4|.|TRBV19|12
CASSIWPSRLFF
>TRBJ2-6|.|TRBV18|15
CASSATASGANVLTF
>TRBJ2-6|.|TRBV5-1|14
CATSTGSGANVLTF
>TRBJ2-1|TRBD2|TRBV7-2|15
CASTGRVWSGNEQFF
>TRBJ1-5|.|TRBV7-2|12
CASSQFNQPQHF
>TRBJ2-7|.|TRBV29-1|13
CSVTKVVRYEQYF
>TRBJ2-7|.|TRBV3-1|12
CASSQGSYEQYF
>TRBJ2-5|.|TRBV5-5|13
CASSRGPGETQYF
>TRBJ2-7|.|TRBV3-1|15
CASSQEKGVGDEQYF
>TRBJ2-2|TRBD2|TRBV12-3/TRBV12-4|15
CASSLAGGSAGELFF
>TRBJ1-5|TRBD1|TRBV5-6|13
CASSWGQGAPQHF
>TRBJ2-6|TRBD1|TRBV15|17
CATSRGTGDSGANVLTF
>TRBJ2-7|.|TRBV7-9|11
CASKGSYEQYF
>TRBJ2-1|TRBD2|TRBV15|14
CATSRDREVPFVFF
>TRBJ2-6|.|TRBV12-3/TRBV12-4|16
CASNMAGISGANVLTF
>TRBJ2-4|.|TRBV5-1|14
CASSLEGSSGIQYF